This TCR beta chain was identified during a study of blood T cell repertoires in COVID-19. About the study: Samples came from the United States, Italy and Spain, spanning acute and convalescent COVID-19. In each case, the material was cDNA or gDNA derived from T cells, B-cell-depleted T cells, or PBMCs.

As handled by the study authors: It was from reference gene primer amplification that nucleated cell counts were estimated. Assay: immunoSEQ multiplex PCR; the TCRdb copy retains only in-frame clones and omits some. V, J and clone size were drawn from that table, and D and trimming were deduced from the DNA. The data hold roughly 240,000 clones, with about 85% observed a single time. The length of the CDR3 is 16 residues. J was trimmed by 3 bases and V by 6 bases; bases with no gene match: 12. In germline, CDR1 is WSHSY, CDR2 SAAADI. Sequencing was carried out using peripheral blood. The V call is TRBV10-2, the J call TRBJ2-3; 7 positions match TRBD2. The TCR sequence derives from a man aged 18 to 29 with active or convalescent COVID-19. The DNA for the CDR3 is TGCGCCAGCAGCGACCGGGGGACGCGGGGGACAGATACGCAGTATTTT. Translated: CASSDRGTRGTDTQYF.